The clone carrying this TCR beta chain was seen more than once but under ten times. The antigen is not known. The sample belongs to a study of regulatory T cells in long-lasting Graves disease. The germline gives CDR1 SGHDN, CDR2 FVKESK. This CDR3 spans 13 amino acids. Trimming shortened V by 5 bases and J by 0 bases, and 2 bases separated the two germline ends. Findings and limits, study-wide: TRBV28 was favored in persistent disease, as were TRBJ1-2 and TRBJ2-5.

Relying on iRepertoire HTBI primers and Arm-PCR of CDR3 regions, the team built TCR beta libraries. Study processing details: Gene usage covered approximately 60 TRBV and about 15 TRBJ segments. Each CDR3 protein gets one entry after TCRdb re-called the multiplex PCR reads with MiXCR. The V and J calls and clone size are TCRdb's, not the authors'. The sample comprises approximately 270,000 distinct CDR3 sequences, 15% to 20% of which are singletons, and 14% rests with the top ten. Noted time point: newly diagnosed GD, antithyroid drugs for less than 3 months. Scientists built the TCR library using RNA that was extracted from PBMCs. This same sample was also taken into another study, of T cells in Graves' hyperthyroidism and ophthalmopathy. That paper notes: Hyperthyroidism had been newly diagnosed in patients aged 18 to 65, and its duration was under 2 months. An initial round of RT-PCR targeting the TCR CDR3 relied on the HTBI primer set.

The source was peripheral blood mononuclear cells (PBMCs), collected at new diagnosis, from a patient treated with antithyroid drugs. This sequence joins TRBV14 and TRBJ1-6; D uncertain. This clonotype was obtained from a woman under 40 with Graves disease. DNA for the CDR3: TGTGCCAGCAGCAACTCCTATAATTCACCCCTCCACTTT. Its translation: CASSNSYNSPLHF. The entire variable domain, with the rest obtained from reference TRBV14 and TRBJ1-6, is as follows: EAGVTQFPSHSVIEKGQTVTLRCDPISGHDNLYWYRRVMGKEIKFLLHFVKESKQDESGMPNNRFLAERTGGTYSTLKVQPAELEDSGVYFCASSNSYNSPLHFGNGTRLTVT.